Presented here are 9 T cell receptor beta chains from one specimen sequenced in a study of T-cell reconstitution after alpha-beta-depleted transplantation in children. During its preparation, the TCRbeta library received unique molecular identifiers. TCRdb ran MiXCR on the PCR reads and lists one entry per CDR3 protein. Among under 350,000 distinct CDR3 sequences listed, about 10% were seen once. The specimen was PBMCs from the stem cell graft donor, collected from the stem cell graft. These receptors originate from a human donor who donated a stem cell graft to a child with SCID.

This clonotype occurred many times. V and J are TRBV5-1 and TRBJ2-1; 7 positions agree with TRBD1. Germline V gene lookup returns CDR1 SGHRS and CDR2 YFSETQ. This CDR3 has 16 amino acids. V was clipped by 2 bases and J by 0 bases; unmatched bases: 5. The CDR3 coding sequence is TGCGCCAGCAGCTTACGTGGGGACAGCTCCTACAATGAGCAGTTCTTC. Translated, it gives CASSLRGDSSYNEQFF.

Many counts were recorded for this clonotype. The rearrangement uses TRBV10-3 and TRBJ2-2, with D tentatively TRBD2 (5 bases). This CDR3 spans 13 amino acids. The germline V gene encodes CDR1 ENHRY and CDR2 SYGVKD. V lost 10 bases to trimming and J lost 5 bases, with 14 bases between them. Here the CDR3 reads CATSGSVTGELFF. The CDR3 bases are TGTGCCACGTCGGGGTCCGTAACCGGGGAGCTGTTTTTT.

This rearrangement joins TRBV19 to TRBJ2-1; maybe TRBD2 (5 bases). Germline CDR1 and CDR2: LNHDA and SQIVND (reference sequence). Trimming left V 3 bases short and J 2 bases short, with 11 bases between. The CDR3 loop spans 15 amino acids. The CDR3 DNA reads TGTGCCAGTAGTATCGGCGGGTCAACCTACAATGAGCAGTTCTTC. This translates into CASSIGGSTYNEQFF.

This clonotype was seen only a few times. DNA for the CDR3: TGCGCCAGCAGCCTGACAGGGGGCATGGAGACCCAGTACTTC. This encodes CASSLTGGMETQYF. The chain uses TRBV4-1 and TRBJ2-5; TRBD1 agrees at 10 bases. Germline V gives CDR1 MGHRA, CDR2 YSYEKL. The V segment lost 4 bases and the J segment 5 bases; nucleotides outside the gene matches: 4. The CDR3 spans 14 residues.

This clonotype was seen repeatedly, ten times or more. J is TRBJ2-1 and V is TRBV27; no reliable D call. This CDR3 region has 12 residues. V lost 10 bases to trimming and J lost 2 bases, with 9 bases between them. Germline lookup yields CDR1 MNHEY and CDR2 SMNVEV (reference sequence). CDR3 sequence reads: CAIKGPYNEQFF. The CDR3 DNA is TGTGCCATCAAGGGCCCCTACAATGAGCAGTTCTTC.

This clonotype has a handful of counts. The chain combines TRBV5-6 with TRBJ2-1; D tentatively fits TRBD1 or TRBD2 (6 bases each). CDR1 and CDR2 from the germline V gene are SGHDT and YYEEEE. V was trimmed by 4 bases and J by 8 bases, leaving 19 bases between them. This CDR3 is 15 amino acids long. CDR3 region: CASSPLGGLIYEQFF. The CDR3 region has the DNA TGTGCCAGCAGCCCCCTTGGGGGGCTCATCTATGAGCAGTTCTTC.

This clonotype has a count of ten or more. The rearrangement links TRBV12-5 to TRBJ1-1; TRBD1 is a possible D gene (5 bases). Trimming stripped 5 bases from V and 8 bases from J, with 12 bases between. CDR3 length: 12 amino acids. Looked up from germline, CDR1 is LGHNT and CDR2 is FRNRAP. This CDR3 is CASGNRGIEAFF. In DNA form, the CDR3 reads TGTGCTAGTGGTAATCGGGGGATCGAAGCTTTCTTT.

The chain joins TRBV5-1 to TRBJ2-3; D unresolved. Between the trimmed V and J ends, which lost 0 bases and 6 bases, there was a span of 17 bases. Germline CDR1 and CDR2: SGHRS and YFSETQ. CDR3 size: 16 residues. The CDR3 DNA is TGCGCCAGCAGCTTGGTCGGCACCCTGCTGAGGGATACGCAGTATTTT. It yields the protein CASSLVGTLLRDTQYF.

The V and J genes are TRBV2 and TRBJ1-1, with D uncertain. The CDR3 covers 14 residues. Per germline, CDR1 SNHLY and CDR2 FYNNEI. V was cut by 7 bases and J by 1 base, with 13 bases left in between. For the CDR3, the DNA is TGTGCCAGCACACGGTCTGCGGGGAACACTGAAGCTTTCTTT. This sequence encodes CASTRSAGNTEAFF.